This T cell receptor beta chain was identified in a study of blood T cell repertoires in COVID-19. The overall study: There were acute and convalescent COVID-19 samples, and they came from the United States, Italy and Spain. PBMCs, B-cell-depleted T cells, or T cells provided the cDNA or gDNA that made up the material.

The authors' processing: For nucleated cells, counts were estimated from reference gene primer amplification. Assay: immunoSEQ multiplex PCR; the TCRdb copy retains only in-frame clones and omits some. V, J and clone size are those of that table, while D and trimming were read from the DNA. The data contain around 99,000 clones, approximately 88% of them singletons. Unmatched junction bases numbered 5, after V lost 2 bases and J lost 4 bases. The V gene's germline CDR1 is MDHEN and CDR2 SYDVKM. The CDR3 length is 15 residues. This sequence originates from a man aged 35 to 55 with active or convalescent COVID-19. The gene calls are TRBV28 and TRBJ1-2, with 9 positions matching TRBD1. The specimen was peripheral blood. The CDR3: CASSLGTGIVYGYTF. The CDR3 DNA reads as TGTGCCAGCAGTTTAGGGACAGGGATCGTCTATGGCTACACCTTC.